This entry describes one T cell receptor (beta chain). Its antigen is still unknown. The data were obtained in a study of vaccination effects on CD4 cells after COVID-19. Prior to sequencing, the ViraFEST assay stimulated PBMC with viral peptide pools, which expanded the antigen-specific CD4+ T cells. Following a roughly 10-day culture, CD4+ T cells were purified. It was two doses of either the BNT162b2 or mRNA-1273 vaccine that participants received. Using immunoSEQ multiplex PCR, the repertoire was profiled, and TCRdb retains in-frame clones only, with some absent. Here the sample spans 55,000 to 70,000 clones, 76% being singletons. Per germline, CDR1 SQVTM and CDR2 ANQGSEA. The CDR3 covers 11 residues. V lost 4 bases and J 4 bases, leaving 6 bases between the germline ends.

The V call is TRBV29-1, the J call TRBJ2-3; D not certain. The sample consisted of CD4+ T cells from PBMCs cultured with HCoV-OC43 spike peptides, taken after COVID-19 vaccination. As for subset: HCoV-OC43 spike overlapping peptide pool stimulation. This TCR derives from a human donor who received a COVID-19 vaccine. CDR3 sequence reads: CSVGSADTQYF. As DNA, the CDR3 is TGCAGCGTTGGAAGCGCAGATACGCAGTATTTT.